Reported below is one TCR beta chain. Its specificity is not known. This sample stems from a study of T cell responses to AZD1222 COVID-19 vaccine. Across the whole study: Second-dose recipients at about 4 or about 12 weeks were treated as one pooled group. Overall study findings and caveats: Without day 14 samples, only post-peak T cell repertoires were studied. Reportedly, nearly half of unique spike TCRs recognized epitopes outside B.1.351/B.1.1.7 mutations. Donors were chiefly white British, with a greater number of females, and clonal diversity was perhaps underestimated.

The CDR3 runs to 15 residues. CDR1 and CDR2 (germline): MDHEN, SYDVKM. V was clipped by 2 bases and J by 2 bases, with 13 bases between them. Only in-frame clones appear in the TCRdb table, and some are missing; sequencing was by immunoSEQ multiplex PCR. The sample yields around 250,000 clones, 90% to 95% seen once. This clonotype was sampled from an adult in good health. The chain employs TRBV28 and TRBJ2-7, with D possibly matching TRBD2 (6 bases). The sequenced sample was peripheral blood, obtained on day 0 of AZD1222 vaccination. DNA of the CDR3: TGTGCCAGCAGTTTAGGAGGGGTGAATCCCTACGAGCAGTACTTC. Its translation: CASSLGGVNPYEQYF.